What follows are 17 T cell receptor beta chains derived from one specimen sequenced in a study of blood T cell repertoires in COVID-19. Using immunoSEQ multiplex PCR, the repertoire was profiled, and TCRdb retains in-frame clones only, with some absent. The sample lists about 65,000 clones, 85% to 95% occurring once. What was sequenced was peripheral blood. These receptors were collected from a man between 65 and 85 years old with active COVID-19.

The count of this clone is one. CDR3 protein: CASSQDGSGGPGDPDTQYF. The CDR3 region has the DNA TGCGCCAGCAGCCAAGATGGTAGCGGGGGGCCCGGTGATCCAGATACGCAGTATTTT. The rearrangement links TRBV4-3 to TRBJ2-3; 10 bases agree with TRBD2. The J segment lost 4 bases and the V segment lost 0 bases, leaving 13 bases of the junction unmatched. The CDR3 consists of 19 residues. The germline V gene has CDR1 LGHNA and CDR2 YSLEER.

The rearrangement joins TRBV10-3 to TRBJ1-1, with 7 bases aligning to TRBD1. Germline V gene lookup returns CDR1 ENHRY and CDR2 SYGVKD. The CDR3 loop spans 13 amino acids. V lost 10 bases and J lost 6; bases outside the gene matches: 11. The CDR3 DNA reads TGTGCCAGTTCAGAGGGGGCGAGCGCTGAAGCTTTCTTT. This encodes CASSEGASAEAFF.

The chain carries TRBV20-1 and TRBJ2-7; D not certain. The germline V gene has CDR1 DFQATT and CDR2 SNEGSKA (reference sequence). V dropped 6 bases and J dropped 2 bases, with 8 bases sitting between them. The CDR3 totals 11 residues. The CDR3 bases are TGCAGTGCCAAAGAGACCTACGAGCAGTACTTC. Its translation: CSAKETYEQYF.

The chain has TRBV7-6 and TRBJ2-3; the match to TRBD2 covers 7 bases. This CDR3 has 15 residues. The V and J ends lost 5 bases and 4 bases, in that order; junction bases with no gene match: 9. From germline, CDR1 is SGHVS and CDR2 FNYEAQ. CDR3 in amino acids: CASSLGPGGSDTQYF. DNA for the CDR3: TGTGCCAGCAGCCTGGGACCCGGGGGGTCAGATACGCAGTATTTT.

The CDR3 coding sequence is TGTGCCAGCAGTGGGGTCGGGACAGCGAACACCGGGGAGCTGTTTTTT. Translated, it gives CASSGVGTANTGELFF. The V and J genes are TRBV6-4 and TRBJ2-2; 7 bases match TRBD1. The CDR3 extends over 16 amino acids. J lost 0 bases, V lost 4 bases, and 5 bases had no gene match. Germline V gene sequence: CDR1 MRHNA, CDR2 SNTAGT.

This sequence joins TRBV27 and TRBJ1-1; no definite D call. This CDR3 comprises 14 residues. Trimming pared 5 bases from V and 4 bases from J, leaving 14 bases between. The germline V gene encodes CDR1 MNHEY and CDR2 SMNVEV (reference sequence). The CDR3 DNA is TGTGCCAGCAGTCGACTCGGGAAGCTCACTGAAGCTTTCTTT. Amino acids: CASSRLGKLTEAFF.

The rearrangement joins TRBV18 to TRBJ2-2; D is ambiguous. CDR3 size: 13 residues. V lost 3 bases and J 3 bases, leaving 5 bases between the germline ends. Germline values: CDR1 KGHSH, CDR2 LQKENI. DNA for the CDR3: TGTGCCAGCTCACCCCGTGACACCGGGGAGCTGTTTTTT. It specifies CASSPRDTGELFF. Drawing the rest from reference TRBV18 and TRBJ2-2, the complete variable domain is NAGVMQNPRHLVRRRGQEARLRCSPMKGHSHVYWYRQLPEEGLKFMVYLQKENIIDESGMPKERFSAEFPKEGPSILRIQQVVRGDSAAYFCASSPRDTGELFFGEGSRLTVL.

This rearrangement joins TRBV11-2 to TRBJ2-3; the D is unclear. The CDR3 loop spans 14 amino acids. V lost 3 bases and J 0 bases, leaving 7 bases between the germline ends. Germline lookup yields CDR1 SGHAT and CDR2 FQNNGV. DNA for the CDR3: TGTGCCAGCAGCTTCTCCCCTAGCACAGATACGCAGTATTTT. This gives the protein CASSFSPSTDTQYF.

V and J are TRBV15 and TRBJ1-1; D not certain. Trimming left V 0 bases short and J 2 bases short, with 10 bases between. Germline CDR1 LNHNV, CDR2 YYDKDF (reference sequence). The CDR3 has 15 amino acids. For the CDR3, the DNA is TGTGCCACCAGCAGAGACGGGATTCTCAACACTGAAGCTTTCTTT. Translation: CATSRDGILNTEAFF.

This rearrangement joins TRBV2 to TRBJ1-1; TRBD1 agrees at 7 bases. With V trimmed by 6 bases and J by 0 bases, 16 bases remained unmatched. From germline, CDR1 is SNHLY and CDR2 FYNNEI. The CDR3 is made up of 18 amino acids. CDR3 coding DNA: TGTGCCAGCAGGAGAACAGGGGATCCCTTACGAATGAACACTGAAGCTTTCTTT. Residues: CASRRTGDPLRMNTEAFF.

The chain's CDR3 is CATSDLSGVSYNEQFF. DNA of the CDR3: TGTGCCACCAGTGATTTGTCCGGAGTATCCTACAATGAGCAGTTCTTC. This chain joins TRBV24-1 and TRBJ2-1; D gene unclear. The CDR3 sequence is 16 residues long. The V end lost 0 bases, the J end lost 1 base, and 9 bases lay between the germline ends. The germline V gene encodes CDR1 KGHDR and CDR2 SFDVKD.

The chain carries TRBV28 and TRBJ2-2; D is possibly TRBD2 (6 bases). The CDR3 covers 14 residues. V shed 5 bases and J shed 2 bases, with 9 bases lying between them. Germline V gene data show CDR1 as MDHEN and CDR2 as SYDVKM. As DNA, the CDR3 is TGTGCCAGCAGTATCGGGAGCAACACCGGGGAGCTGTTTTTT. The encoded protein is CASSIGSNTGELFF.

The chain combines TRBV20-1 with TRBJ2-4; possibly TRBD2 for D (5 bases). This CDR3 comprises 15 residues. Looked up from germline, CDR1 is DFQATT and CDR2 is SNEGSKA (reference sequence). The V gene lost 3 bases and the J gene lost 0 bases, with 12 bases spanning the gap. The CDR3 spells CSASSQEVAKNIQYF. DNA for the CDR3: TGCAGTGCTAGTTCCCAGGAGGTAGCCAAAAACATTCAGTACTTC.

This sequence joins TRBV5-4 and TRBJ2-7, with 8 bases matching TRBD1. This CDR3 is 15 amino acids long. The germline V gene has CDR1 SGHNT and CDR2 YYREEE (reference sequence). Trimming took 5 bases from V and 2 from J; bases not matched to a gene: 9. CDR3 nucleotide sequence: TGTGCCAGCAGTCTGGCAGGGGGCAGCCCCTACGAGCAGTACGTC. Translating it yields CASSLAGGSPYEQYV.

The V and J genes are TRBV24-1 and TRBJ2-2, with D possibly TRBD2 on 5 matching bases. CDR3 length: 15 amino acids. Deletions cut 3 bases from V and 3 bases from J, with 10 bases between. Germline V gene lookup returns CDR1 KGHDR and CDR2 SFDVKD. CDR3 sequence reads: CATSDRSRDTGELFF. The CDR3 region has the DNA TGTGCCACCAGTGATCGTTCGAGGGACACCGGGGAGCTGTTTTTT.

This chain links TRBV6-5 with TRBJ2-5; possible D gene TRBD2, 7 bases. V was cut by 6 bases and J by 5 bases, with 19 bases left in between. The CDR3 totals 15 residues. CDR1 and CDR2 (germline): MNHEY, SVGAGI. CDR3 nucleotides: TGTGCCAGCAGAAGTTGGGGGGGGGCGGGTGAGACCCAGTACTTC. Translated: CASRSWGGAGETQYF.

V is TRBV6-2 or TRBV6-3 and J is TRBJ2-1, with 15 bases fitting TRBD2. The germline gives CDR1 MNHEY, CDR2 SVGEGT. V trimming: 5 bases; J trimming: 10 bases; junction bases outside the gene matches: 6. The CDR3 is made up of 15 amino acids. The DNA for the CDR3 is TGTGCCAGCAGTGGACTAGCGGGGGGGCCGGACGAGCAGTTCTTC. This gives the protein CASSGLAGGPDEQFF.